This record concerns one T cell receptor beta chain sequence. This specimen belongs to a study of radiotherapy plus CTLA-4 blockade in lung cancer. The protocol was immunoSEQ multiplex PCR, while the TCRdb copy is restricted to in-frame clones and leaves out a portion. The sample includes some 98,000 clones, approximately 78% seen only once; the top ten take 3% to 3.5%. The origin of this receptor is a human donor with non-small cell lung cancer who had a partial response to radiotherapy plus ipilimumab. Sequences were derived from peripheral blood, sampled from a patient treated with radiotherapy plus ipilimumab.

The CDR3 is CASSSPGQKNTEAFF. In DNA, the CDR3 is TGTGCCAGCAGTTCTCCGGGACAGAAGAACACTGAAGCTTTCTTT. This chain connects TRBV6-5 to TRBJ1-1; TRBD1 matches at 7 bases. The CDR3 contains 15 residues. CDR1 MNHEY and CDR2 SVGAGI come from the germline V gene. Trimming cost V 4 bases and J 1 base; bases outside gene matches: 6.